This T cell receptor (beta chain) was retrieved from a study of blood T cell repertoires in COVID-19. About the research overall: From the United States, Italy and Spain came samples of acute and convalescent COVID-19.

Original methodology: By means of reference gene primer amplification, nucleated cell counts were estimated. Here immunoSEQ multiplex PCR was the method, and the copy in TCRdb shows in-frame clones only, minus some. D and trimming were read from the DNA, whereas the V and J calls and clone size are those reported in that table. The table includes 150,000 to 200,000 clones, roughly 89% detected once. The CDR3 length is 15 residues. V trimming: 5 bases; J trimming: 6 bases; junction bases outside the gene matches: 12. Germline assignment: CDR1 WSHSY and CDR2 SAAADI. This clone was observed once. The clonotype originates from a man aged 18 to 30 with active or convalescent COVID-19. Sequences were obtained from peripheral blood. The chain combines TRBV10-2 with TRBJ2-7; 8 bases align to TRBD1. The CDR3 region has the DNA TGCGCCAGCAGTCATCCCCGGACAGGGACGGGCGAGCAGTACGTC. It specifies CASSHPRTGTGEQYV.